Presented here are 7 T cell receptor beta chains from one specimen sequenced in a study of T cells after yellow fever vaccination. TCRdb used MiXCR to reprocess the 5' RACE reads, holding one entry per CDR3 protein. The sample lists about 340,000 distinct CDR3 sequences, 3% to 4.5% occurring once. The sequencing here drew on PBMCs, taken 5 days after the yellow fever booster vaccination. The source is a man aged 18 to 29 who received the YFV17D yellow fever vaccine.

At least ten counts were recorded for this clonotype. The CDR3 here is CSANQGHYNEQFF. The CDR3 DNA follows: TGCAGTGCTAACCAGGGGCATTACAATGAGCAGTTCTTC. The V gene is TRBV20-1, the J gene TRBJ2-1; D is possibly TRBD1 (6 bases). Trimming pared 4 bases from V and 4 bases from J, leaving 11 bases between. The V gene's germline CDR1 is DFQATT and CDR2 SNEGSKA (reference sequence). There are 13 residues in the CDR3.

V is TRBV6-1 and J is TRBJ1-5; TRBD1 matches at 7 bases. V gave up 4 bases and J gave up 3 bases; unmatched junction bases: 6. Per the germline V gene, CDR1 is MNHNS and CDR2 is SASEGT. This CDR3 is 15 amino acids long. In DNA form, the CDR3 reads TGTGCCAGCAGTGGTTTGGGACAGTTCAATCAGCCCCAGCATTTT. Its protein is CASSGLGQFNQPQHF.

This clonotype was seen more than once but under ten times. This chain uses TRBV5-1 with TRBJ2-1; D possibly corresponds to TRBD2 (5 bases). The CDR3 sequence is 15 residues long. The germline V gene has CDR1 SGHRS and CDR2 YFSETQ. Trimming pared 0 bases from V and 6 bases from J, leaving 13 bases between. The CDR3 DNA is TGCGCCAGCAGCTTGGTCCGGGGTTCGGGCAATGAGCAGTTCTTC. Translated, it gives CASSLVRGSGNEQFF.

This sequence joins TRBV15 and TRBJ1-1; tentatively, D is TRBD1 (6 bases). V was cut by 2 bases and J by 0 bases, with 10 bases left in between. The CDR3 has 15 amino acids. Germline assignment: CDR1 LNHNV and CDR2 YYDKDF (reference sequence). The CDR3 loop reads CATSRPGQLNTEAFF. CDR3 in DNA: TGTGCCACCAGCAGACCTGGACAGTTGAACACTGAAGCTTTCTTT.

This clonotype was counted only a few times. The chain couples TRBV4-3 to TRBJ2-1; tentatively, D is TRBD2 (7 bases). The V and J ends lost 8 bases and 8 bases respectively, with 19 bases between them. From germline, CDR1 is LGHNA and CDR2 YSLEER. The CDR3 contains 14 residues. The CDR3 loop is CASGAGGLFDEQFF. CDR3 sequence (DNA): TGCGCCAGCGGCGCCGGGGGGCTTTTCGATGAGCAGTTCTTC.

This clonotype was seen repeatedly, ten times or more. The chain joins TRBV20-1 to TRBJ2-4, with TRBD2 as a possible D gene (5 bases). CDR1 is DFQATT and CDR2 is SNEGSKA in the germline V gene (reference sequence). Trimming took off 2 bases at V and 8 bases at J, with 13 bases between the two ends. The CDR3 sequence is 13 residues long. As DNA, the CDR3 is TGCAGTGCTAGATACCCGGAGGTCGACATTCAGTACTTC. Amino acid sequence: CSARYPEVDIQYF.

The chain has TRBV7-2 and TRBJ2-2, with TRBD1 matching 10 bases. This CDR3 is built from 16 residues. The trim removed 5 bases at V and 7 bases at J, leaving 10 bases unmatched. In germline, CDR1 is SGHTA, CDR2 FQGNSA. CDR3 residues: CASSPNPGQGNGELFF. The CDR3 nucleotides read TGTGCCAGCAGCCCGAATCCGGGACAGGGGAACGGGGAGCTGTTTTTT.